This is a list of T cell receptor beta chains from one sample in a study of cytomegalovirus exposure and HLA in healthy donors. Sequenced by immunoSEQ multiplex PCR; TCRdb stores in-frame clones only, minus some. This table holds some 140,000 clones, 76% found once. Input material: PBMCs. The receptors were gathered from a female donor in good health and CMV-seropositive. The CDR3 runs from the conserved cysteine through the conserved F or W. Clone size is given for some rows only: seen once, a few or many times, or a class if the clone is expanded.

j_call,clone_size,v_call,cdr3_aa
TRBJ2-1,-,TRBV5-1,CASSQKVVRDEQFF
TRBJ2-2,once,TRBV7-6,CASSLGSTGELFF
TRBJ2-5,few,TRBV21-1,CASSVRDRGRETQYF
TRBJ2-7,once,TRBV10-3,CAISGTRGSGGTYEQYF
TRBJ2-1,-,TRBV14,CASSQERREGGFF
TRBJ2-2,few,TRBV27,CASSLSPWATGELFF
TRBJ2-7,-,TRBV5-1,CASSFVVASHEQYF
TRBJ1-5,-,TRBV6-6,CASSYSYGGGGQPQHF
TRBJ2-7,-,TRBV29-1,CSGTRQGRTIYEQYF
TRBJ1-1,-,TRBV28,CASSFFNTEAFF
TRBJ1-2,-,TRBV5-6,CASSKPRTAALGYGYTF
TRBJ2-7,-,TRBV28,CASRSHIWQTGGNSYEQYF
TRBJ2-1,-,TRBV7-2,CASSLDAGGPYNEQFF
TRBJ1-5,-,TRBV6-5,CASSGQGVGQPQHF
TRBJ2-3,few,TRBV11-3,CASSYRGTDTQYF
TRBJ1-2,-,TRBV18,CASSPQENYGYTF
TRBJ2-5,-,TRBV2,CASSDSGRETQYF
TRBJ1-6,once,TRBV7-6,CASSLLRGSPLHF
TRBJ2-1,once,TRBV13,CASSRGGLSNEQFF
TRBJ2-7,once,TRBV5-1,CASSFTPGSSYEQYF
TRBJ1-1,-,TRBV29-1,CSVVRVNTEAFF
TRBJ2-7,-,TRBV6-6,CASSYFGRAGEQYF
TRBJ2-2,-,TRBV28,CASSSMGALNPGELFF
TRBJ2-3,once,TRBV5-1,CASSFDRGKTDTQYF
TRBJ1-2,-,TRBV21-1,CASTQGGYGYTF
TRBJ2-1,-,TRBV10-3,CAITGNSNNEQFF
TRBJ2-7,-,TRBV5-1,CASSFGLGEQYF
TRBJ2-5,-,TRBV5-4,CASSLAGQGQETQYF
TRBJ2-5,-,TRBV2,CASCKGLAGGGLQETQYF
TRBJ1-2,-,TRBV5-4,CASSFQGDGYTF
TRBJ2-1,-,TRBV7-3,CASSLDSYNEQFF
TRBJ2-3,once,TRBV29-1,CSVELPGLAGAGTDTQYF
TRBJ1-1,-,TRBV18,CASSPGQGAEAFF
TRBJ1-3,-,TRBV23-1,CASRQPGQRNTIYF
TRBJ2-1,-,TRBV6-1,CASSEAWRVGEQFF
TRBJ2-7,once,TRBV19,CASSILVATATEQYF
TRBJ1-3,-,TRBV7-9,CASVRGQANSGNTIYF
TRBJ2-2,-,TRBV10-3,CAISEPGQGLSGELFF
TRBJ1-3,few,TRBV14,CASSPVGSSGNTIYF
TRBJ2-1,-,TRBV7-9,CASSLAGGNEQFF